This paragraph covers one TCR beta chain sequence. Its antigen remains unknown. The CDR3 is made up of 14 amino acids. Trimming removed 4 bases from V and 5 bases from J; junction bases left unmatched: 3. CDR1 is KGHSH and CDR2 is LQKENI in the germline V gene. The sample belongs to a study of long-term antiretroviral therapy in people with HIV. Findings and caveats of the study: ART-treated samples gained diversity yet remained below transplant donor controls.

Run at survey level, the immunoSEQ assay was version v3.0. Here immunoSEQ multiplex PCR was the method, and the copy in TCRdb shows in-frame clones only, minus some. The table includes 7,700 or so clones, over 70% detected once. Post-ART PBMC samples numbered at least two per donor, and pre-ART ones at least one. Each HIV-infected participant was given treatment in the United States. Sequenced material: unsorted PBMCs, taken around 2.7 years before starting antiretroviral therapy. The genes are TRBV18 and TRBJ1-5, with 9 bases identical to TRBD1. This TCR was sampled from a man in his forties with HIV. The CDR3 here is CASSRDRAHQPQHF. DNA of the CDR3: TGTGCCAGCTCACGGGACAGGGCCCATCAGCCCCAGCATTTT.